The sequence of this T cell receptor beta chain was determined in a study of TIL therapy for anti-PD-1-resistant metastatic lung cancer. Study context: Progressing patients received lymphodepletion, expanded TIL infusion and IL-2. Median patient age was nearly 55, ranging about 35-80 years. Tumors carried a median roughly 1.5 non-synonymous mutations per megabase. Study-wide points: Infused TIL clonotypes partially replaced the baseline blood repertoire, then decayed over months.

This was the immunoSEQ v3 assay. Here immunoSEQ multiplex PCR was the method, and the copy in TCRdb shows in-frame clones only, minus some. The sample contains roughly 23,000 clones, more than 65% of which appear only once. This clone appeared a single time. No antigen is known for it. This sample's time point: pre-treatment sample, taken before nivolumab and TIL therapy. Here the sequenced sample was blood, taken at baseline. The clonotype originates from a person aged 25 to 80 with non-small cell lung cancer.

The chain's CDR3 is CASSRRQEEKLFF. The DNA for the CDR3 is TGTGCCAGCAGCCGACGACAGGAGGAAAAACTGTTTTTT. The chain couples TRBV14 to TRBJ1-4; weak D call: TRBD1 (6 bases). In germline, CDR1 is SGHDN, CDR2 FVKESK. Trimming removed 4 bases at V and 8 bases at J, with 11 bases between. This CDR3 contains 13 residues.